Below, one TCR beta chain is given with its context. The sample originates from a study of response to subunit inactivated influenza vaccine. Germline values: CDR1 SGDLS, CDR2 YYNGEE. V gave up 0 bases and J gave up 8 bases; unmatched junction bases: 8. This CDR3 spans 15 amino acids. TCRdb independently ran MiXCR on the RT-PCR reads; one entry per CDR3 protein. The table lists around 790,000 distinct CDR3 sequences, around 20% of them singletons. The source of this sequence is a middle-aged man who received an inactivated influenza vaccine. The sample consisted of PBMCs from blood, taken about 5 days after vaccination. The chain has TRBV9 and TRBJ2-4, with TRBD1 matching over 7 bases. The CDR3 DNA sequence: TGTGCCAGCAGCGTAGCCTCAACAGGGGCACACATTCAGTACTTC. Its protein product is CASSVASTGAHIQYF.